A selection of T cell receptor beta chains follows, all from one sample in a study of siplizumab effects on memory and regulatory T cells. The data were produced by immunoSEQ multiplex PCR, yet TCRdb's version contains in-frame clones alone and is incomplete. The table records roughly 56,000 clones, 93% of them present only once. Input material: CD8+ T cells sorted from blood. The receptor set was obtained from a human donor in good health. The CDR3 runs from the conserved cysteine through the conserved F or W. D genes are given only for firm matches. Size is omitted from some rows. Given values are once, few, many or a class for expanded clones.

d_call clone_size j_call v_call cdr3_length cdr3_nt cdr3_aa
NA NA TRBJ2-7 TRBV30 11 TGTGCCGGGAAACAGGGCTACGAGCAGTACTTC CAGKQGYEQYF
NA NA TRBJ2-2 TRBV5-1 16 TGCGCCAGCAGCTCGACCCAAAGGGTGAACACCGGGGAGCTGTTTTTT CASSSTQRVNTGELFF
TRBD2 once TRBJ2-7 TRBV2 17 TGTGCCAGCAGAGGTCTGGCGGGAGGAAGGTCAGCCTACGAGCAGTACTTC CASRGLAGGRSAYEQYF
NA NA TRBJ1-1 TRBV28 13 TGTGCCAGCAGTATATTGGGACACACTGAAGCTTTCTTT CASSILGHTEAFF
NA NA TRBJ2-7 TRBV21-1 16 TGTGCCAGCAGCATTCTCCCAGGGGACCCCTTTTACGAGCAGTACTTC CASSILPGDPFYEQYF
TRBD2 NA TRBJ2-7 TRBV29-1 14 TGCAGCGCTGATACTAGCGGGAACGGCTACGAGCAGTACTTC CSADTSGNGYEQYF
NA NA TRBJ2-6 TRBV6-1 14 TGTGCCAGCAGTGCCCTCTCTGGGGCCAACGTCCTGACTTTC CASSALSGANVLTF
NA NA TRBJ2-7 TRBV7-6 13 TGTGCCAGCAGCTTGGGGACCAACTACGAGCAGTACTTC CASSLGTNYEQYF
NA NA TRBJ2-1 TRBV6-6 12 TGTGCCAGCAGTTACGATTTCCCGGAGCAGTTCTTC CASSYDFPEQFF
NA NA TRBJ2-3 TRBV9 16 TGTGCCAGCAGCGTAGAATCCTTGAGAACTACAGATACGCAGTATTTT CASSVESLRTTDTQYF
TRBD2 NA TRBJ2-1 TRBV4-1 15 TGCGCCAGCAGCCTACAAGCGGGGTCCTACAATGAGCAGTTCTTC CASSLQAGSYNEQFF
NA NA TRBJ2-5 TRBV7-9 11 TGTGCCAGCCAGGCCCAAGAGACCCAGTACTTC CASQAQETQYF
NA many TRBJ2-1 TRBV15 14 TGTGCCACCAGCAGCGAGGCGTCAGACAATGAGCAGTTCTTC CATSSEASDNEQFF
NA NA TRBJ2-7 TRBV7-8 12 TGTGCCAGCAGCCCGGGAAACTACGAGCAGTACTTC CASSPGNYEQYF
NA NA TRBJ1-1 TRBV4-1 14 TGCGCCAGCAGCCAAGATCCGGCAGGGCGCGAAGCTTTCTTT CASSQDPAGREAFF
NA NA TRBJ2-4 TRBV28 14 TGTGCCAGCAGTCCGGTGACAGGCAAAAACATTCAGTACTTC CASSPVTGKNIQYF
TRBD1 NA TRBJ2-1 TRBV7-2 15 TGTGCCAGCAGCTACCACAAGGACAGGGCGAATGAGCAGTTCTTC CASSYHKDRANEQFF
NA NA TRBJ2-6 TRBV27 15 TGTGCCAGCAGTTTAGGTCGGTCTGGGGCCAACGTCCTGACTTTC CASSLGRSGANVLTF
NA NA TRBJ2-1 TRBV21-1 16 TGTGCCAGCAGCAGGCCCGGGACTAGAAGTGTCGATGAGCAGTTCTTC CASSRPGTRSVDEQFF
NA NA TRBJ1-3 TRBV9 13 TGTGCCAGCAGCGGCGCTCGGGGAAACACCATATATTTT CASSGARGNTIYF
NA NA TRBJ2-3 TRBV9 15 TGTGCCAGCAGCGTAGCGGGGGGCGAGACAGATACGCAGTATTTT CASSVAGGETDTQYF
NA NA TRBJ2-7 TRBV6-5 15 TGTGCCAGCAGTTACGGGAGAGGGGGCTCCTACGAGCAGTACTTC CASSYGRGGSYEQYF
NA NA TRBJ2-3 TRBV4-3 19 TGCGCCAGCAGCCAAGATTCTGTTAGCCACGGCATAATCACAGATACGCAGTATTTT CASSQDSVSHGIITDTQYF
NA once TRBJ1-2 TRBV12-5 14 TGTGCTAGTGGTCTGAGGACGGATAACTATGGCTACACCTTC CASGLRTDNYGYTF
TRBD1 NA TRBJ2-7 TRBV18 15 TGTGCCAGCTCACTCGTAAAGGGGGCCTCCTACGAGCAGTACTTC CASSLVKGASYEQYF
TRBD2 NA TRBJ2-1 TRBV29-1 13 TGCAGCGTTGAAGGGCTAGCGGGACCTGAGCAGTTCTTC CSVEGLAGPEQFF
NA once TRBJ2-5 TRBV7-8 14 TGTGCCAGCAGCTCGATCGGCGGCCAAGAGACCCAGTACTTC CASSSIGGQETQYF
TRBD1 NA TRBJ2-3 TRBV7-2 15 TGTGCCAGCAGCTTAGTAACAGGGGACACAGATACGCAGTATTTT CASSLVTGDTDTQYF
TRBD1 few TRBJ1-2 TRBV5-1 16 TGTGCCAGCAGCTTGGATAGCGCGACAGGGCGCTATGGCTACACCTTC CASSLDSATGRYGYTF
NA NA TRBJ1-3 TRBV5-6 14 TGTGCCAGCAGCCTGGACGGCTCTGGAAACACCATATATTTT CASSLDGSGNTIYF
NA NA TRBJ2-3 TRBV10-1 16 TGCGCCAGCAGTGAGTCGGGGGACTCCAAAAGGGATACGCAGTATTTT CASSESGDSKRDTQYF
TRBD1 NA TRBJ2-7 TRBV7-6 15 TGTGCCAGCAGCTCGGGACAGGGGAGAACCTACGAGCAGTACTTC CASSSGQGRTYEQYF
NA NA TRBJ1-1 TRBV7-8 10 TGTGCCAGCAGCTCAGTACCGGCTTTCTTT CASSSVPAFF
NA NA TRBJ2-7 TRBV5-1 13 TGCGCCAGCAGCTTTGACGGCTCCTACGAGCAGTACTTC CASSFDGSYEQYF
NA NA TRBJ1-1 TRBV29-1 12 TGCAGCGTTGTGGGGGATTTCGCTGAAGCTTTCTTT CSVVGDFAEAFF
NA NA TRBJ2-3 TRBV7-7 16 TGTGCTACCCCGCTCTCAGGAGTATCTAGCACAGATACGCAGTATTTT CATPLSGVSSTDTQYF
TRBD1 once TRBJ1-2 TRBV30 15 TGTGCCTGTTACTGGACAGGGGACCCTAACTATGGCTACACCTTC CACYWTGDPNYGYTF
NA NA TRBJ2-7 TRBV7-8 12 TGTGCCAGCAGCTTAGTGTTCTACGAGCAGTACTTC CASSLVFYEQYF
NA NA TRBJ2-5 TRBV2 14 TGTGCCAGCAGTGAAATCCTAGGCCAAGAGACCCAGTACTTC CASSEILGQETQYF
NA once TRBJ2-7 TRBV6-5 13 TGTGCCAGCAGTCCGACACCCTCCTACGAGCAGTACTTC CASSPTPSYEQYF
TRBD1 once TRBJ2-1 TRBV6-5 15 TGTGCCAGCACCGAGACAGGGAGCTCCTACAATGAGCAGTTCTTC CASTETGSSYNEQFF
NA NA TRBJ1-4 TRBV6-6 15 TGTGCCAGCAGCCTATATGCGGCAGAGAGGGAAAAACTGTTTTTT CASSLYAAEREKLFF
NA NA TRBJ1-2 TRBV7-9 13 TGTGCCAGCACCCCCATGACTAACTATGGCTACACCTTC CASTPMTNYGYTF
NA NA TRBJ1-4 TRBV4-1 11 TGCGCCAGCAGCCAAGGGGAAAAACTGTTTTTT CASSQGEKLFF
NA NA TRBJ2-1 TRBV7-2 13 TGTGCCAGCAGCTTAGACGCCTACAATGAGCAGTTCTTC CASSLDAYNEQFF
NA NA TRBJ1-1 TRBV7-2 19 TGTGCCAGCAGCCATAAAATGGAACACCGGGTGTGGGAAAACACTGAAGCTTTCTTT CASSHKMEHRVWENTEAFF
NA NA TRBJ2-7 TRBV5-1 12 TGCGCCAGCAGCATCACAGGGACGGGGCAGTACTTC CASSITGTGQYF
NA NA TRBJ1-5 TRBV19 15 TGTGCCAGTAGTATCCGGCAGGCTAGCAATCAGCCCCAGCATTTT CASSIRQASNQPQHF